Here is one T cell receptor (beta chain) with its context. The method was immunoSEQ multiplex PCR; TCRdb's version includes in-frame clones alone and lacks a portion of them. This repertoire shows hundreds of thousands of clones, around 87% found once; its top ten account for 7.8%. These data originate in a study of blood T cell repertoires in COVID-19. V was trimmed by 3 bases and J by 4 bases, leaving 10 bases between them. CDR1 and CDR2 from the germline V gene are SGHRS and YFSETQ. The CDR3 runs to 13 residues. This receptor was identified in a woman aged 50 to 60 who had recovered from COVID-19. The genes are TRBV5-1 and TRBJ1-1; D gene ambiguous. The sequencing input was peripheral blood. The CDR3 region is CASSWGALTEAFF. CDR3 coding DNA: TGCGCCAGCAGCTGGGGAGCGCTCACTGAAGCTTTCTTT.